This T cell receptor (beta chain) was captured by sequencing in a study of blood T cell repertoires in COVID-19. In the study overall: Samples of COVID-19 (acute and convalescent) were obtained from the United States, Italy and Spain.

Assignment of participants to cohorts was predicated upon participant-reported clinical history. Per the original data handling: Cell counts per sample came from amplifying reference gene primers. Libraries were prepared by immunoSEQ multiplex PCR; TCRdb keeps only in-frame clonotypes and omits some of them. V and J calls plus clone size are reproduced from that table; the DNA served to infer D and trimming. The data hold 330,000 or so clones, with 80% to 90% observed a single time. J gave up 8 bases and V 5 bases, and 10 bases lay outside the gene matches. Germline CDR1 and CDR2: LNHDA and SQIVND (reference sequence). The CDR3 has 16 residues.

V is TRBV19 and J is TRBJ2-1; 12 bases line up with TRBD2. The sequenced sample was PBMCs or T cells enriched from blood (not recorded which). This receptor was identified in a middle-aged man in a cohort exposed to, infected with or recovered from COVID-19 (not recorded which). In nucleotides, the CDR3 is TGTGCCAGTAGTTCAAAGACTAGCGGGAGTTTCGATGAGCAGTTCTTC. It specifies CASSSKTSGSFDEQFF. The variable domain in full, with the rest retrieved from reference TRBV19 and TRBJ2-1, is DGGITQSPKYLFRKEGQNVTLSCEQNLNHDAMYWYRQDPGQGLRLIYYSQIVNDFQKGDIAEGYSVSREKKESFPLTVTSAQKNPTAFYLCASSSKTSGSFDEQFFGPGTRLTVL.